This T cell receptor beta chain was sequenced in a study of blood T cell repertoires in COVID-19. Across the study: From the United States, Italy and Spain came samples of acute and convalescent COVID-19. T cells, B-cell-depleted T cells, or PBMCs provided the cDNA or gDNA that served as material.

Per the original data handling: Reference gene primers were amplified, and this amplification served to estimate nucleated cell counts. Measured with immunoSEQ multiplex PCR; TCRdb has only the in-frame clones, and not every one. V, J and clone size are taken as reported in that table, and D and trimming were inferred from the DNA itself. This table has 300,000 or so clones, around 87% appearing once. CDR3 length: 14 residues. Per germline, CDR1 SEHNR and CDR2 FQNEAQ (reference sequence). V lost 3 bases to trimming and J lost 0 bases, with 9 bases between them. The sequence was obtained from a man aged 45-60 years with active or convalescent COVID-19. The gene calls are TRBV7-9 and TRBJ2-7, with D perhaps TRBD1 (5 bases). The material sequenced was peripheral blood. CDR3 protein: CASSLTQGSYEQYF. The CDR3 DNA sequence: TGTGCCAGCAGCTTGACTCAGGGCTCCTACGAGCAGTACTTC.